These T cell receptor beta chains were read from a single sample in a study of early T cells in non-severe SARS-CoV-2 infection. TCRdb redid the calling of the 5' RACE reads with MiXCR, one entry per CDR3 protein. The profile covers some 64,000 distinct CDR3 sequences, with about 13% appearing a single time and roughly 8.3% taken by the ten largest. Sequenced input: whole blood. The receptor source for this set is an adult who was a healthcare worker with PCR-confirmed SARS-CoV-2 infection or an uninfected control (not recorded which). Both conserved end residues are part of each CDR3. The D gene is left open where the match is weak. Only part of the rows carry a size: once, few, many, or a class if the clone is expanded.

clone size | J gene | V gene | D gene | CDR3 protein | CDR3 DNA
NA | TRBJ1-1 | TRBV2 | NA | CASNPRRGLGTEAFF | TGTGCCAGCAACCCTCGGCGGGGGTTGGGCACTGAAGCTTTCTTT
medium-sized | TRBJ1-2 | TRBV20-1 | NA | CSARETGYGYTF | TGCAGTGCTAGAGAAACGGGGTATGGCTACACCTTC
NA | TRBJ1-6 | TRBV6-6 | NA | CAAGAMDGSPLHF | TGTGCCGCCGGGGCCATGGATGGTTCACCCCTCCACTTT
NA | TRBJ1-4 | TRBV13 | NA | CASSLAGGEKLFF | TGTGCCAGCAGCTTGGCAGGCGGTGAAAAACTGTTTTTT
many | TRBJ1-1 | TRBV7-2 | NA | CASSHGPHGEAFF | TGTGCCAGCAGTCACGGTCCCCATGGGGAAGCTTTCTTT
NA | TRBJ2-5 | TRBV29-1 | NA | CSVDGWTGRRKETQYF | TGCAGCGTTGACGGGTGGACGGGAAGGAGAAAAGAGACCCAGTACTTC
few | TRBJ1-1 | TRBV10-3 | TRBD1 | CAIGDRDNTEAFF | TGTGCCATCGGTGACAGGGACAACACTGAAGCTTTCTTT
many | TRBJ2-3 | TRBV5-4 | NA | CASSLSARTSTDTQYF | TGTGCCAGCAGCTTGAGTGCCAGAACTAGCACAGATACGCAGTATTTT
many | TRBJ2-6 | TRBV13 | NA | CASRLQGSGANVLTF | TGTGCCAGCAGACTACAGGGCTCTGGGGCCAACGTCCTGACTTTC
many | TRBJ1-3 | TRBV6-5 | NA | CASSNPTPSGNTIYF | TGTGCCAGCAGTAATCCGACACCGTCTGGAAACACCATATATTTT
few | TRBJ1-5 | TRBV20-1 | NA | CSAKGLQPQHF | TGCAGTGCTAAGGGGTTACAGCCCCAGCATTTT
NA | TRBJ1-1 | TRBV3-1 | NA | CASSQDSSRMGTEAFF | TGTGCCAGCAGCCAAGATTCGAGCCGGATGGGCACTGAAGCTTTCTTT
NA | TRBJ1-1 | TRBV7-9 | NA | CASSLVANAGPEVFF | TGTGCCAGCAGCTTAGTGGCTAACGCGGGCCCTGAAGTTTTCTTT
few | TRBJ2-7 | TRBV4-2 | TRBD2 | CASSQETSLTYEQYF | TGTGCCAGCAGCCAAGAGACTAGCTTGACATACGAGCAGTACTTC
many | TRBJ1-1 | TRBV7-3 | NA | CASSLTGRSNTEAFF | TGTGCCAGCAGCTTAACTGGCAGGTCGAACACTGAAGCTTTCTTT
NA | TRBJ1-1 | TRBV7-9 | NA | CASSLVGTRVEAFF | TGTGCCAGCAGCTTAGTGGGGACCCGCGTAGAAGCTTTCTTT
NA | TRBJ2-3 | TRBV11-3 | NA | CASSPGGEYTDTQYF | TGTGCCAGCAGCCCAGGCGGGGAGTACACAGATACGCAGTATTTT
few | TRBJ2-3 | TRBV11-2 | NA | CASSLSGSPTDTQYF | TGTGCCAGCAGCTTGTCCGGGAGTCCGACAGATACGCAGTATTTT
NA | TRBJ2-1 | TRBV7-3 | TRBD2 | CASSSIPSGSSYNEQFF | TGTGCCAGCAGCTCCATCCCTAGCGGATCCTCCTACAATGAGCAGTTCTTC
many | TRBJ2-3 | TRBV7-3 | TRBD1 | CASSRAGGGTDTQYF | TGTGCCAGCAGTCGTGCAGGGGGAGGCACAGATACGCAGTATTTT
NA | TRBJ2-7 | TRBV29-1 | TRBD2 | CSVASGLEGAGSYEQYF | TGCAGCGTTGCTTCGGGACTAGAAGGTGCGGGGTCCTACGAGCAGTACTTC
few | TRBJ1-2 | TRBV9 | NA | CASSVVGQGTSYTF | TGTGCCAGCAGCGTAGTTGGGCAGGGGACGAGCTACACCTTC
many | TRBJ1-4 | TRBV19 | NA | CASSLSGDGKLFF | TGTGCCAGTAGTCTCTCCGGGGACGGAAAACTGTTTTTT
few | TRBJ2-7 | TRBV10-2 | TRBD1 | CASSQRTGRAYEQYF | TGCGCCAGCAGCCAACGGACAGGGAGAGCCTACGAGCAGTACTTC
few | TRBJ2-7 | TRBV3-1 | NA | CASSQATEQYF | TGTGCCAGCAGCCAAGCGACCGAGCAGTACTTC
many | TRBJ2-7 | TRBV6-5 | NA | CASSRGGGDYEQYF | TGTGCCAGCAGTCGGGGAGGGGGCGACTACGAGCAGTACTTC
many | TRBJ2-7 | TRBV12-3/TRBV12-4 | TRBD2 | CASSLGTSGRAYEQYF | TGTGCCAGCAGTTTAGGGACTAGCGGGAGGGCCTACGAGCAGTACTTC
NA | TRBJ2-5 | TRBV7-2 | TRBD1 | CASSRGDRVGTQYF | TGTGCCAGCAGCCGCGGGGACAGGGTAGGGACCCAGTACTTC